This T cell receptor beta chain was observed in a study of neurological immune-mediated disorders. The length of the CDR3 is 14 residues. J was trimmed by 5 bases and V by 7 bases; bases with no gene match: 8. Study-level points and caveats: Levels of TCR clonal expansion peaked in HTLV-1-associated myelopathy and reached their lowest in multiple sclerosis, under those of healthy controls.

The cDNA came from 5'RACE, which used 10-nucleotide random UMIs. Every sequencing run produced over 160 million TCR-beta sequences that came from 15-18 subjects. MiXCR, applied by TCRdb to the 5' RACE reads, yields one record per CDR3 protein. The repertoire holds roughly 50,000 distinct CDR3 sequences, with 16% as singletons. This clonotype was counted many times. Antigen: not known. The J gene is TRBJ2-1, the V gene TRBV12-3 or TRBV12-4, with TRBD2 matching 7 bases. This receptor was obtained from a man between 60 and 75 years old in good health. Source material: PBMCs. CDR3 DNA: TGTGCCAGCATCACGCGGGGACTAAACAATGAGCAGTTCTTC. Encoded protein: CASITRGLNNEQFF.